A single sample gave rise to the 5 T cell receptor beta chains below, sequenced in a study of shared clonotypes between healthy human individuals. Naive CD8 populations comprised CD45RO-negative cells positively selected for CCR7, excluding terminally differentiated effector memory CD45RA+ cells. Profiling relied on immunoSEQ multiplex PCR, and the TCRdb table lists in-frame clones only, not all of them. The sample contains about 2 million clones, about 94% of which appear only once. Sequenced input: naive CD8+ T cells sorted from blood. Source of these receptors: a man aged 18 to 29 in good health.

V usage is TRBV2 and J usage is TRBJ2-7, with unresolved D. Between the trimmed V and J ends, which lost 2 bases and 3 bases, there was a span of 8 bases. This CDR3 is built from 13 residues. Germline CDR1 SNHLY, CDR2 FYNNEI. CDR3 in DNA: TGTGCCAGCAGTGAAAGCACACACTACGAGCAGTACTTC. It yields the protein CASSESTHYEQYF.

V and J are TRBV10-2 and TRBJ2-7; D possibly matches TRBD1 or TRBD2 (5 bases each). This CDR3 has 14 residues. Trimming pared 6 bases from V and 3 bases from J, leaving 15 bases between. Germline loops: CDR1 WSHSY, CDR2 SAAADI. The CDR3 DNA sequence: TGCGCCAGCAGGGGGACGACCGTTGGCTACGAGCAGTACTTC. Protein sequence: CASRGTTVGYEQYF.

The chain joins TRBV5-1 to TRBJ2-7; D might be TRBD2 (6 bases). Germline CDR1 and CDR2: SGHRS and YFSETQ. The CDR3 extends over 13 amino acids. V lost 7 bases to trimming and J lost 3 bases, with 14 bases between them. The CDR3 nucleotides are TGCGCCAGCCGGGGGATTTCCGGCTACGAGCAGTACTTC. It is translated as CASRGISGYEQYF.

This clone has only a few counts. This CDR3 is also generated by other DNA sequences in the sample. This chain connects TRBV9 to TRBJ2-7, with 8 bases lining up with TRBD1. From germline, CDR1 is SGDLS and CDR2 YYNGEE. J lost 3 bases, V lost 0 bases, and 2 bases had no gene match. CDR3 length equals 14 residues. CDR3 protein: CASSVGGQGYEQYF. CDR3 bases: TGTGCCAGCAGCGTAGGAGGACAGGGCTACGAGCAGTACTTC.

The chain has TRBV7-7 and TRBJ2-3; D is unresolved. The CDR3 consists of 15 residues. CDR1 and CDR2 from the germline V gene are SSHAT and FNYEAQ (reference sequence). DNA for the CDR3: TGTGCTACCTCGGCCAGCCCGGCGGCCACAGATACGCAGTATTTT. Translating gives CATSASPAATDTQYF.